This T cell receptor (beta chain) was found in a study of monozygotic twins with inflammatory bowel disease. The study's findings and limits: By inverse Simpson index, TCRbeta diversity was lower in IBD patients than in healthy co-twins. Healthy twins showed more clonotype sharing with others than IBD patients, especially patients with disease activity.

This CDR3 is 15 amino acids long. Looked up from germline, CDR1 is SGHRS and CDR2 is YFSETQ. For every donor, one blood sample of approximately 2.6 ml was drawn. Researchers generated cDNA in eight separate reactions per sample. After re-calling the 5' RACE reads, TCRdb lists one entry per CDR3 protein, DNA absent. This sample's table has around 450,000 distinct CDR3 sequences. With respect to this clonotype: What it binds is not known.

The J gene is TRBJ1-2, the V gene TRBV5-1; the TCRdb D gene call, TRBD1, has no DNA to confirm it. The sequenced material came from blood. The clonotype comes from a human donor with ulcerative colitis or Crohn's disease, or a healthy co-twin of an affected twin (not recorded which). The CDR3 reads CASSYDMGVGYGYTF.